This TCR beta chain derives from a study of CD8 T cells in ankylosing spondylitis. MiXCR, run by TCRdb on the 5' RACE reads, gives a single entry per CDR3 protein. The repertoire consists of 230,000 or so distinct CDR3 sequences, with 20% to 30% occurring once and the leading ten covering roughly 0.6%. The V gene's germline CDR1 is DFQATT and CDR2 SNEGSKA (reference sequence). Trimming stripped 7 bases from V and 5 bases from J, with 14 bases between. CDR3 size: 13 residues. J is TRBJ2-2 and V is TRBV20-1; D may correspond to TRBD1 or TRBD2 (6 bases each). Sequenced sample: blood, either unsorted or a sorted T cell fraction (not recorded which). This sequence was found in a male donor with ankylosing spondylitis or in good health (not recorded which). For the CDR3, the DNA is TGCAGTGGCAACAGGGACTTGACCGGGGAGCTGTTTTTT. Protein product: CSGNRDLTGELFF.